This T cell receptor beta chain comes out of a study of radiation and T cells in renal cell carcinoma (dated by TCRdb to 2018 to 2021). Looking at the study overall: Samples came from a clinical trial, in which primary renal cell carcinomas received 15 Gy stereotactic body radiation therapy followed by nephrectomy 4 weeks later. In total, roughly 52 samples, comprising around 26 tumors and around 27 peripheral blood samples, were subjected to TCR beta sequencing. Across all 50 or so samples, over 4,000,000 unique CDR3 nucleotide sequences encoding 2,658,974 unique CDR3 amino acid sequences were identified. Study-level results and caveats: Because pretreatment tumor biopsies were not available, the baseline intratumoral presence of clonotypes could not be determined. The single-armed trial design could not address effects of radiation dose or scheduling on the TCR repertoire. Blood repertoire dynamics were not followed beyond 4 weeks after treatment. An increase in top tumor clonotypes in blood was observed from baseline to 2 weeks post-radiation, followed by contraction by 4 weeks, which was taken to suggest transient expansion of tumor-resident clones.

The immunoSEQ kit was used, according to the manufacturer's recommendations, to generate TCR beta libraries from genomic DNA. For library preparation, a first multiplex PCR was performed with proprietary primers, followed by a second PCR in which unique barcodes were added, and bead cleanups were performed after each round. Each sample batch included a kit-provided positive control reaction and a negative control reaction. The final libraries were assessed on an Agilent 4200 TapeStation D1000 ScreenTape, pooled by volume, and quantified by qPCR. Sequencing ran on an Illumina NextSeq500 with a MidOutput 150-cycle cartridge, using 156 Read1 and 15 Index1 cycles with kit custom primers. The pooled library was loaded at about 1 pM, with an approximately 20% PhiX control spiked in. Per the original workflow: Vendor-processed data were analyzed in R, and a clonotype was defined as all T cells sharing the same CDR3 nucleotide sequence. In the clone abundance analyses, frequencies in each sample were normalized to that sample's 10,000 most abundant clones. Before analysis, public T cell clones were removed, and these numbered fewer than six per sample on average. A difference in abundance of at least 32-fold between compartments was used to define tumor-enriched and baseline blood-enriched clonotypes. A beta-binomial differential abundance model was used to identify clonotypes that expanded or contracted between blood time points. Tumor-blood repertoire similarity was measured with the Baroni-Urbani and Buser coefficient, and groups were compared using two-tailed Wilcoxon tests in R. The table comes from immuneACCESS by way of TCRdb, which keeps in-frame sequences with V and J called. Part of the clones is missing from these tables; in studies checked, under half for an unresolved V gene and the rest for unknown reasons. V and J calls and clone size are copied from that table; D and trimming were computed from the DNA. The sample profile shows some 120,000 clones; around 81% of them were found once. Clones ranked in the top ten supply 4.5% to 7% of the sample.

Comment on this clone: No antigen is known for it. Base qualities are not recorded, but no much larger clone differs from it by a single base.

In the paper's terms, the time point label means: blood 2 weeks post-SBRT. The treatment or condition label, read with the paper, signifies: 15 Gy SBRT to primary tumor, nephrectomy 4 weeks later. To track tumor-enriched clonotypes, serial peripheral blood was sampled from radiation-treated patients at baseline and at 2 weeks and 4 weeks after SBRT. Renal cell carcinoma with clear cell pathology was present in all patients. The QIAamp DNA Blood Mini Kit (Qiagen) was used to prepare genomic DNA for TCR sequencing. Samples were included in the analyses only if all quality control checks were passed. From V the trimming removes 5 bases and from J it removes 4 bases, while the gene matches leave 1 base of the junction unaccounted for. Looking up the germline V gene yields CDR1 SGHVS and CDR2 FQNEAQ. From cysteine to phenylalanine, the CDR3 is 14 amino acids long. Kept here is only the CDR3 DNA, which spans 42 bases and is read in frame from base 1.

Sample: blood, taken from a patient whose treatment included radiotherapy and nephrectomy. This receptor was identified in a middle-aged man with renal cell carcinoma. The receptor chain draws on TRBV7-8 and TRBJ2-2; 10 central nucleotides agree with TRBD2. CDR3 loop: CASSQRGGTGELFF. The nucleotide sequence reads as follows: TGTGCCAGCAGCCAGCGGGGGGGCACCGGGGAGCTGTTTTTT. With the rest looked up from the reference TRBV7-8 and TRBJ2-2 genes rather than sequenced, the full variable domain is GAGVSQSPRYKVAKRGQDVALRCDPISGHVSLFWYQQALGQGPEFLTYFQNEAQLDKSGLPSDRFFAERPEGSVSTLKIQRTQQEDSAVYLCASSQRGGTGELFFGEGSRLTVL.